This record covers a single TCR beta chain. The sample is drawn from a study of blood T cell repertoires in COVID-19. CDR1 SGHNT and CDR2 YYREEE come from the germline V gene (reference sequence). CDR3 length: 14 amino acids. V lost 2 bases and J lost 2, with 11 bases in between. Original processing notes: Amplification of reference gene primers was used by the study to estimate nucleated cell counts. Clones were sequenced by immunoSEQ multiplex PCR, and TCRdb holds only the in-frame ones, with some missing. For V, J and clone size, that table is used; D and trimming come from the DNA. The sample shows 300,000 to 400,000 clones, 87% of them seen only once.

The sample comprised peripheral blood. The chain combines TRBV5-4 with TRBJ2-7; D unresolved. The sequence was collected from a man aged 25-40 years with COVID-19, enrolled during active disease. CDR3: CASSFSPGPYEQYF. DNA of the CDR3: TGTGCCAGCAGCTTTTCCCCAGGTCCCTACGAGCAGTACTTC.